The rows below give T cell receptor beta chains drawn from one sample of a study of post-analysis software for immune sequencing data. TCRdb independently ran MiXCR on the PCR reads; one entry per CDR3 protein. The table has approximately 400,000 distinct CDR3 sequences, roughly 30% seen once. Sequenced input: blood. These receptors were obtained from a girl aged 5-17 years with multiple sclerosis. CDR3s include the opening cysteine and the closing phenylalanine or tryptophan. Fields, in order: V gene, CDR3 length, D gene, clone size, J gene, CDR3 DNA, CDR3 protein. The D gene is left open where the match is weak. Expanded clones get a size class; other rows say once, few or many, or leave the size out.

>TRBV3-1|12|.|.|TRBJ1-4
TGTGCCAGCAGCCAAGACGGAGAAAAACTGTTTTTT
CASSQDGEKLFF
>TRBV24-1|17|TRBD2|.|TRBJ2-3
TGTGCCACCAGTGATGGGACTAGCGGACTTAGCACAGATACGCAGTATTTT
CATSDGTSGLSTDTQYF
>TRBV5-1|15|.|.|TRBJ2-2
TGCGCCAGCAGCTTGAGTGGGTTGGACACCGGGGAGCTGTTTTTT
CASSLSGLDTGELFF
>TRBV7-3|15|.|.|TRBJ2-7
TGTGCCAGCAGCTTAACGAGGGACTCCAAATACGAGCAGTACTTC
CASSLTRDSKYEQYF
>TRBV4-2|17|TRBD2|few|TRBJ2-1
TGTGCCAGCAGCCAAGAATCTTATGCTAGCGGGGGGGATGAGCAGTTCTTC
CASSQESYASGGDEQFF
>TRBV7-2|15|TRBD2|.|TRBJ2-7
TGTGCCAGCAACCAGAGCGGGGGCCCCCTCTACGAGCAGTACTTC
CASNQSGGPLYEQYF
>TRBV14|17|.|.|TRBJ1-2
TGTGCCAGCAGCCCAGCTAAGCAAGGCCCACGGAACTATGGCTACACCTTC
CASSPAKQGPRNYGYTF
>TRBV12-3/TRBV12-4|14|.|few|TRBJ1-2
TGTGCCAGCAGTTTATATCCCGGCCACTATGGCTACACCTTC
CASSLYPGHYGYTF
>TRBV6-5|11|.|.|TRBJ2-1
TGTGCCAGCCACGGGGGCAATGAGCAGTTCTTC
CASHGGNEQFF
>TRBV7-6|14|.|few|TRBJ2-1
TGTGCCAGCAGCCCCAGTGGAGGGGAGAATGAGCAGTTCTTC
CASSPSGGENEQFF
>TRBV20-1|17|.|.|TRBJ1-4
TGCAGTGCTAGAGATACGCTCCCCCCGGCAACTAATGAAAAACTGTTTTTT
CSARDTLPPATNEKLFF
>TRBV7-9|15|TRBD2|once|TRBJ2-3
TGTGTCAGCAGCTTCTCTAGCGGGGTGATAGATACGCAGTATTTT
CVSSFSSGVIDTQYF
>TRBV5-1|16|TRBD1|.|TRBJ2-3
TGCGCCAGCAGCTTCCCCAGGGACAGGGTCGGAGATACGCGGTATTTT
CASSFPRDRVGDTRYF
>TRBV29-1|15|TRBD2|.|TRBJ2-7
TGCAGCGTTGAATTACTGACGGGGGGGGCCTACGAGCAGTACTTC
CSVELLTGGAYEQYF
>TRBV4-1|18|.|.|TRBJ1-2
TGCGCCAGCAGCCAAGCCCGGGGGGGAGGCCGAGCTAACTATGGCTACACCTTC
CASSQARGGGRANYGYTF
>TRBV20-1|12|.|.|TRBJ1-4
TGCAGTGCTAGACAGGGGAATGAAAAACTGTTTTTT
CSARQGNEKLFF
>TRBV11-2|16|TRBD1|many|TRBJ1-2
TGTGCCAGCAGCTTAAATCTAGCCCGACAGGGGGACGGCTACACCTTC
CASSLNLARQGDGYTF
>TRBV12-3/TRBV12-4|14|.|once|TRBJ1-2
TGTGCCAGCAGCCGAGACAGGCTTAACTGTGGCTACACCTTC
CASSRDRLNCGYTF
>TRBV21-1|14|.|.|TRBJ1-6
TGTGCCAGCAGCAAGGAAGGGGGAAAGTCACCCCTCCACTTT
CASSKEGGKSPLHF
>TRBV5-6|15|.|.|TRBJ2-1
TGTGCCAGCAGCTTAAGGCGCACGATGAGCAATGAGCAGTTCTTC
CASSLRRTMSNEQFF
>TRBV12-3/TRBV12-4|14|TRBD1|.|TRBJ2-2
TGTGCCAGCAGTGAAGGACAGGGGACCGGGGAGCTGTTTTTT
CASSEGQGTGELFF
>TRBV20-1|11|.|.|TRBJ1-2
TGCAGTGCTGGGGGCTCAAGAAGCTACACCTTC
CSAGGSRSYTF
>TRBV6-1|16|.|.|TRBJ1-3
TGTGCCAGCAGTGAAGCCTTGGGCTCAGGAGGGGGCACCATATATTTT
CASSEALGSGGGTIYF
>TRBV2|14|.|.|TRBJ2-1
TGTGCCAGCAGCCAAAGGGCAGGGAGGAATGAGCAGTTCTTC
CASSQRAGRNEQFF
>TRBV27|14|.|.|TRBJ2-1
TGTGCCAGCAGTCCCAGGAGGGGGGCACACGAGCAGTTCTTC
CASSPRRGAHEQFF
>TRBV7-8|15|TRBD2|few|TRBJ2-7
TGTGCCAGCAGCCCCGCGGTGCGGGGGGTTTACGAGCAGTACTTC
CASSPAVRGVYEQYF
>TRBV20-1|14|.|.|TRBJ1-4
TGCAGTGCTAGTGGGGAAGCAACTAATGAAAAACTGTTTTTT
CSASGEATNEKLFF
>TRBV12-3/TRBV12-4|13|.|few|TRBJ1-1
TGTGCCAGCAGTTTGTGGCAGAACACTGAAGCTTTCTTT
CASSLWQNTEAFF
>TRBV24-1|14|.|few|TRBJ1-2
TGTGCCACCACCCTAGGGCACCCCCATTATGGCTACACCTTC
CATTLGHPHYGYTF
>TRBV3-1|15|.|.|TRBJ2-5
TGTGCCAGCAGCCAGACGACAGCGACCCAAGAGACCCAGTACTTC
CASSQTTATQETQYF
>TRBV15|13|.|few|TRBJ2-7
TGTGCCACCAGCAGAGGGCAGGGTAAGGAGCAGTACTTC
CATSRGQGKEQYF
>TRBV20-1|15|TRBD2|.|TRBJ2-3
TGCAGTGCTACCTCGGGAGCGGGGGAGCCAGATACGCAGTATTTT
CSATSGAGEPDTQYF
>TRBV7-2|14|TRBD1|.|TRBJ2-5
TGTGCCAGCAGCACGCGACAGGGTAGAGAGACCCAGTACTTC
CASSTRQGRETQYF
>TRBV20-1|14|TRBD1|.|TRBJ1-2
TGCAGTGCTAGAGAAATGCAGGGGGCGGGAGGCTACACCTTC
CSAREMQGAGGYTF
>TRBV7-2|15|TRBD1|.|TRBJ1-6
TGTGCCAGCAGCCCTTCACCGGGACAGAATTCACCCCTCCACTTT
CASSPSPGQNSPLHF
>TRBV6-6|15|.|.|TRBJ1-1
TGTGCCAGCGGGGCGACAGTCCGGGCGAACACTGAAGCTTTCTTT
CASGATVRANTEAFF
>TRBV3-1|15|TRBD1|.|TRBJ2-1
TGTGCCAGCAGCAAAACAGGGGAGAACTACAATGAGCAGTTCTTC
CASSKTGENYNEQFF
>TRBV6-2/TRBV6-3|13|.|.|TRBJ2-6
TGTGCCAGCTCAAACTCTGGGGCCAACGTCCTGACTTTC
CASSNSGANVLTF
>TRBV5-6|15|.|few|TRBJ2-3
TGTGCCAGCAGCTGGGGAAGTTTAGTCACAGATACGCAGTATTTT
CASSWGSLVTDTQYF
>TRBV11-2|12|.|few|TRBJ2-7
TGTGCCAGCACCATGGACGACTACGAGCAGTACTTC
CASTMDDYEQYF
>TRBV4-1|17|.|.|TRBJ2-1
TGCGCCAGCAGCCAGGGACGGGGGAGGAGCTCCTACAATGAGCAGTTCTTC
CASSQGRGRSSYNEQFF
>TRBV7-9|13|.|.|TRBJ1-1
TGTGCCAGCAGTAAACCAGGGGCCACTGGAGCTTTCTTT
CASSKPGATGAFF
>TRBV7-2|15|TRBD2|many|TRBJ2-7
TGTGCCAGCAGCTCGAAGCGGGGGGACTCCTACGAGCAGTACTTC
CASSSKRGDSYEQYF
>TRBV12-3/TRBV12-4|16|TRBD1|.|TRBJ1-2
TGTGCCAGCAGGCTGCAATCTCAGGGGGCGGGCTATGGCTACACCTTC
CASRLQSQGAGYGYTF
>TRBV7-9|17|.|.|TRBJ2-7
TGTGCCAGCAGCTTGGGGTTCGGACAGCGACTCTCCTACGAGCAGTACTTC
CASSLGFGQRLSYEQYF
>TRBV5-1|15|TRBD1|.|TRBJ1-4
TGCGCCAGCAGCTTTACAGGGGGCAATGGTGAAAAACTGTTTTTT
CASSFTGGNGEKLFF
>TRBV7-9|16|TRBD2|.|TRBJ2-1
TGTGCCAGCAGCCCGACACTAGCGGGGGGGCCTAATGAGCAGTTCTTC
CASSPTLAGGPNEQFF
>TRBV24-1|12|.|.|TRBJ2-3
TGTGCCACCAGTGATTACGGAGATACGCAGTATTTT
CATSDYGDTQYF
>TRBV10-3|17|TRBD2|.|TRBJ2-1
TGTGCCATCAGTGCAACCGGGACTAGTGGCCGCGACAATGAGCAGTTCTTC
CAISATGTSGRDNEQFF
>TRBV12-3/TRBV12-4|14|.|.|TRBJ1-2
TGTGCCAGCAGGAATATGACATTAAACTATGGCTACACCTTC
CASRNMTLNYGYTF
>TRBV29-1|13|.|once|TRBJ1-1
TGCAGCGTTGCGACAATGGGGGACACTGAAGCTTTCTTT
CSVATMGDTEAFF
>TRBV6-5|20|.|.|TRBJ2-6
TGTGCCAGCAGTTACTCCCAGGGGACGGTTATTAGCTCTGGGGCCAACGTCCTGACTTTC
CASSYSQGTVISSGANVLTF
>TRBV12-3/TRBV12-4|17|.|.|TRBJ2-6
TGTGCCAGCAGTTTAAGAGGGATCGGGTCTGGGGCCAACGTCCGGACTTTC
CASSLRGIGSGANVRTF
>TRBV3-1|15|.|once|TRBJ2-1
TGTGCCAGCAGCCAACGGGCCAGCTCCTACAATGAGCAGTTCTTC
CASSQRASSYNEQFF
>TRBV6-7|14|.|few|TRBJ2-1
TGTGCCAGCGAGGGTGGAAGCTCCTACAATGAGCAGTTCTTC
CASEGGSSYNEQFF